This entry lists 17 T cell receptor beta chains sequenced from one sample in a study of CD8 T cell repertoires and HIV-1 epitope variants (dated by TCRdb to 2020 to 2022). These receptors have no identified antigens. Receptor libraries were prepared by the immunoSEQ multiplex PCR assay. Sourced from immuneACCESS, this table was stored by TCRdb with only in-frame sequences that have V and J called. A share of the clones is absent; for the studies checked, an unresolved V gene accounts for under half, and the remainder has no known explanation. This sample is represented by around 5,500 clones; about 65% of them were singletons. Of the sample, roughly 40% falls within the top ten clones. Sequencing was done on a sample of cultured CD8+ T cells derived from PBMCs. These receptors were taken from a male donor with HIV.

By share, this clone counts as medium-sized (0.01 to 0.1%). The chain has TRBV2 and TRBJ1-3; 11 bases line up with TRBD1. The germline CDR1 and CDR2 sequences are SNHLY and FYNNEI. The V and J ends lost 3 bases and 1 base, in that order; junction bases with no gene match: 5. The CDR3 consists of 17 residues. This chain's CDR3 is CASSDIGQGASGNTIYF. The CDR3 region has the DNA TGTGCCAGCAGTGATATCGGACAGGGGGCTTCTGGAAACACCATATATTTT.

This clone has only one observation. This chain joins TRBV5-4 and TRBJ2-1; 14 bases are shared with TRBD2. Per germline, CDR1 SGHNT and CDR2 YYREEE (reference sequence). The trim removed 1 base at V and 7 bases at J, leaving 7 bases unmatched. The CDR3 is made up of 17 amino acids. CDR3 region: CASSLWGLAGAVNEQFF. Here the CDR3 DNA reads TGTGCCAGCAGCTTGTGGGGACTAGCGGGGGCCGTAAATGAGCAGTTCTTC.

This clone was counted a single time. The chain is built from TRBV10-2 and TRBJ2-6; D remains ambiguous. The CDR3 consists of 15 residues. Trimming cost V 0 bases and J 2 bases, with 5 bases left between them. Germline-derived CDR1 and CDR2 are WSHSY and SAAADI. The CDR3 spells CASSESVAGANVLTF. As DNA, the CDR3 is TGCGCCAGCAGTGAGTCCGTGGCTGGGGCCAACGTCCTGACTTTC.

This sequence joins TRBV7-9 and TRBJ1-1; tentative D call: TRBD1 (5 bases). This CDR3 has 16 residues. Germline V gives CDR1 SEHNR, CDR2 FQNEAQ (reference sequence). The ends were cut back, 2 bases at V and 6 bases at J, with 19 bases in the middle. CDR3 in amino acids: CASSLLRGHSVAEAFF. The CDR3 nucleotides read TGTGCCAGCAGCTTACTGAGGGGCCATTCGGTAGCTGAAGCTTTCTTT.

The V call is TRBV7-9, the J call TRBJ1-1; 9 nucleotides match TRBD1. The germline CDR1 and CDR2 sequences are SEHNR and FQNEAQ (reference sequence). The CDR3 is 12 residues long. V shed 8 bases and J 3 bases; nucleotides not matched to a gene: 1. The CDR3 spells CASRQGDTEAFF. CDR3 nucleotides: TGTGCCAGCCGACAGGGGGACACTGAAGCTTTCTTT.

This clone was seen a few times. The chain uses TRBV2 and TRBJ2-7, with TRBD2 as a possible D gene (5 bases). The CDR3 extends over 13 amino acids. V was cut by 3 bases and J by 4 bases, with 10 bases left in between. CDR1 is SNHLY, CDR2 FYNNEI, per germline. Here the CDR3 DNA reads TGTGCCAGCAGTGAGGTGGAGGCTTACGAGCAGTACTTC. Amino acid sequence: CASSEVEAYEQYF.

V usage is TRBV4-1 and J usage is TRBJ2-1; unclear D gene. The CDR3 runs 15 residues. The V gene's germline CDR1 is MGHRA and CDR2 YSYEKL. Trimming removed 1 base at V and 8 bases at J, with 15 bases between. In DNA form, the CDR3 reads TGCGCCAGCAGCCAAGCCCCGGTCGGCGGAGATGAGCAGTTCTTC. This gives the protein CASSQAPVGGDEQFF.

This chain connects TRBV5-6 to TRBJ2-5; D is perhaps TRBD1 or TRBD2 (6 bases each). V was cut by 4 bases and J by 4 bases, with 26 bases left in between. CDR1 is SGHDT and CDR2 is YYEEEE in the germline V gene. The CDR3 runs to 18 residues. CDR3 residues: CASSGEGGSGPSIETQYF. The CDR3 nucleotides read TGTGCCAGCAGCGGAGAGGGGGGTAGTGGGCCGTCAATAGAGACCCAGTACTTC.

The V gene is TRBV7-6, the J gene TRBJ1-2, with 11 positions matching TRBD1. This CDR3 region has 16 residues. After removal of 5 bases from V and 8 bases from J, the junction contained 13 bases not matched to a gene. Germline V gives CDR1 SGHVS, CDR2 FNYEAQ. The CDR3 sequence: CASSLGQGVFGWGYTF. The CDR3 region has the DNA TGTGCCAGCAGCCTGGGACAGGGGGTCTTTGGCTGGGGCTACACCTTC.

The rearrangement uses TRBV6-5 and TRBJ1-5; TRBD1 aligns across 10 bases. The CDR3 runs 15 residues. After removal of 4 bases from V and 6 bases from J, the junction contained 6 bases not matched to a gene. The germline gives CDR1 MNHEY, CDR2 SVGAGI. The CDR3 nucleotides read TGTGCCAGCAGTTCGGGACAGGGGCCCGTTCAGCCCCAGCATTTT. This translates into CASSSGQGPVQPQHF.

Only a few counts were recorded for this clone. The V gene is TRBV7-6, the J gene TRBJ2-3; 11 bases line up with TRBD2. V trimming: 5 bases; J trimming: 6 bases; junction bases outside the gene matches: 7. The CDR3 sequence is 15 residues long. The germline V gene has CDR1 SGHVS and CDR2 FNYEAQ. The CDR3 reads CASSVSGGAGDTQYF. CDR3 coding DNA: TGTGCCAGCAGCGTTAGCGGGGGGGCCGGGGATACGCAGTATTTT.

This sequence joins TRBV9 and TRBJ1-2; D might be TRBD1 (5 bases). V lost 4 bases, J lost 4 bases, and 17 bases lay in between. CDR3 length: 15 amino acids. Germline V gene lookup returns CDR1 SGDLS and CDR2 YYNGEE. In DNA, the CDR3 is TGTGCCAGCAGCAATCGGGACGGATTTTCCTATGGCTACACCTTC. It translates to CASSNRDGFSYGYTF. The complete variable domain, with remaining parts taken from reference TRBV9 and TRBJ1-2, reads DSGVTQTPKHLITATGQRVTLRCSPRSGDLSVYWYQQSLDQGLQFLIQYYNGEERAKGNILERFSAQQFPDLHSELNLSSLELGDSALYFCASSNRDGFSYGYTFGSGTRLTVV.

The CDR3 DNA reads as TGTGCCAGCAGTCCCTCAAGCAGCGCCCACACCGGGGAGCTGTTTTTT. It translates to CASSPSSSAHTGELFF. The genes are TRBV28 and TRBJ2-2; D is undetermined. Trimming took 5 bases from V and 3 from J, leaving 16 bases between them. This CDR3 region has 16 residues. Germline-derived CDR1 and CDR2 are MDHEN and SYDVKM.

The gene calls are TRBV28 and TRBJ1-2; D remains ambiguous. The length of the CDR3 is 13 residues. Germline V gene lookup returns CDR1 MDHEN and CDR2 SYDVKM. V lost 1 base and J 7 bases, leaving 10 bases between the germline ends. Here the CDR3 reads CASSLSGAGGYTF. The CDR3 DNA is TGTGCCAGCAGTTTATCCGGCGCCGGTGGCTACACCTTC.

The chain recombines TRBV5-1 with TRBJ2-3; a possible D gene is TRBD2 (5 bases). Germline CDR1 reads SGHRS; CDR2 reads YFSETQ. The CDR3 runs 15 residues. V was cut by 1 base and J by 0 bases, with 9 bases left in between. The DNA of the CDR3 is TGCGCCAGCAGCTTGAAACTAGGTAGCACAGATACGCAGTATTTT. Translated: CASSLKLGSTDTQYF.

J is TRBJ2-7 and V is TRBV28; 12 nucleotides line up with TRBD2. From germline, CDR1 is MDHEN and CDR2 SYDVKM. The CDR3 extends over 16 amino acids. The V and J ends lost 2 bases and 7 bases, in that order; junction bases with no gene match: 9. The CDR3 region is CASSLLLAGGPGEQYF. CDR3 bases: TGTGCCAGCAGTTTACTTCTAGCGGGGGGGCCCGGGGAGCAGTACTTC.

The CDR3 reads CASSPASGPSYNEQFF. Here the CDR3 DNA reads TGTGCCAGTAGTCCCGCCTCAGGTCCCTCCTACAATGAGCAGTTCTTC. This rearrangement joins TRBV19 to TRBJ2-1; D not certain. Per the germline V gene, CDR1 is LNHDA and CDR2 is SQIVND (reference sequence). CDR3 size: 16 residues. Trimming took 5 bases from V and 0 from J, leaving 14 bases between them.